The 5 T cell receptor beta chains below were found in one sample sequenced in a study of chemoradiotherapy in HPV16-positive cancers. The repertoire was sequenced with immunoSEQ multiplex PCR; TCRdb's copy has only in-frame clones and lacks some. The data show about 22,000 clones, just under 75% seen once. Sampling took place from a patient who underwent chemoradiotherapy. The receptors here all came from a human donor with HPV-associated anogenital cancer.

The chain carries TRBV28 and TRBJ1-5; unclear D gene. The ends were cut back, 5 bases at V and 2 bases at J, with 16 bases in the middle. The CDR3 is 16 amino acids. Per the germline V gene, CDR1 is MDHEN and CDR2 is SYDVKM. The CDR3 DNA sequence: TGTGCCAGCAGTGCTCAGACGGGCAGAGGCAATCAGCCCCAGCATTTT. It codes for CASSAQTGRGNQPQHF.

DNA of the CDR3: TGTGCCAGCTCACCACAGAAGAACACTGAAGCTTTCTTT. Translating gives CASSPQKNTEAFF. The chain links TRBV18 to TRBJ1-1; D remains ambiguous. V lost 1 base and J lost 1, with 4 bases in between. This CDR3 is built from 13 residues. Germline V gene lookup returns CDR1 KGHSH and CDR2 LQKENI.

V usage is TRBV6-5 and J usage is TRBJ2-7; D is possibly TRBD1 (6 bases). V shed 2 bases and J shed 6 bases, with 8 bases lying between them. The CDR3 totals 12 residues. Germline CDR1 and CDR2: MNHEY and SVGAGI. The CDR3: CASSYAGVEQYF. Here the CDR3 DNA reads TGTGCCAGCAGTTACGCAGGGGTCGAGCAGTACTTC.

The V gene is TRBV2, the J gene TRBJ1-2, with D maybe TRBD1 (5 bases). The CDR3 extends over 15 amino acids. V shed 2 bases and J shed 4 bases, with 14 bases lying between them. CDR1 and CDR2 from the germline V gene are SNHLY and FYNNEI. The CDR3 here is CASSERVGGIYGYTF. In DNA form, the CDR3 reads TGTGCCAGCAGTGAAAGGGTGGGGGGGATCTATGGCTACACCTTC.

This clone was seen more than once but under ten times. V and J are TRBV28 and TRBJ2-1, with 13 nucleotides matching TRBD2. Germline-derived CDR1 and CDR2 are MDHEN and SYDVKM. The V and J ends lost 5 bases and 9 bases, in that order; junction bases with no gene match: 10. The CDR3 is 16 amino acids. CDR3 sequence reads: CASSRRGLAGSGEQFF. Here the CDR3 DNA reads TGTGCCAGCAGTCGGAGGGGACTAGCGGGATCAGGTGAGCAGTTCTTC.